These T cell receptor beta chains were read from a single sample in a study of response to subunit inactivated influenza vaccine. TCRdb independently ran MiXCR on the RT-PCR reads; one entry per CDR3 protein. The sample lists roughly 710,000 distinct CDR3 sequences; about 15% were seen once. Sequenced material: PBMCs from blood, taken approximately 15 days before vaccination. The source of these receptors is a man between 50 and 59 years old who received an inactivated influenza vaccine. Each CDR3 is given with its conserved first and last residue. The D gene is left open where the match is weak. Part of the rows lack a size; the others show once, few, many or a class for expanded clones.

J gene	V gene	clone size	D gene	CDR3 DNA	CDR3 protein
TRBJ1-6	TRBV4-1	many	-	TGCGCCAGCAGCCAAGCGCAGGATTCACCCCTCCACTTT	CASSQAQDSPLHF
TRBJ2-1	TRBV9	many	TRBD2	TGTGCCAGCGGGCCCGGGACTAGCGACTACAATGAGCAGTTCTTC	CASGPGTSDYNEQFF
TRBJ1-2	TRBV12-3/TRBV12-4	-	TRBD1	TGTGCCACCAGGACAGGATTTCGATATGGCTACACCTTC	CATRTGFRYGYTF
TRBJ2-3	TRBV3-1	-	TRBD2	TGTGCCAGCAGCCTGACTAGCGGGAACACAGATACGCAGTATTTT	CASSLTSGNTDTQYF
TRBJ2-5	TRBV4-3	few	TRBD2	TGCGCCAGCAGCCAAGATTTGACGCAGCGGGAGCGTCTCGAGACCCAGTACTTC	CASSQDLTQRERLETQYF
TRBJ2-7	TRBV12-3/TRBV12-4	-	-	TGTGCCAGCAGTGCCCGGGACGGGGAACCCTACGAGCAGTACTTC	CASSARDGEPYEQYF
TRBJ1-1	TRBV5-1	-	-	TGCGCCAGCAGCTTAGGGACACTTCAAACTGAAGCTTTCTTT	CASSLGTLQTEAFF
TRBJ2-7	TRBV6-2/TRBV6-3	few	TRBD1	TGTGCCACCAGATCACAGGGGACCAATGCTGGGCAGTACTTC	CATRSQGTNAGQYF
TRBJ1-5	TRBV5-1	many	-	TGCGCCAGCAGCTTGGCCGGGAAGAACAATCAGCCCCAGCATTTT	CASSLAGKNNQPQHF
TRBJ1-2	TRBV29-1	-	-	TGCAGCGTTGAATACGGGGGCGCCGGCTATGGCTACACCTTC	CSVEYGGAGYGYTF
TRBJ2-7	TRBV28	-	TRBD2	TGTGCCAGCACTAGCGGGACCCACGAGCAGTACTTC	CASTSGTHEQYF
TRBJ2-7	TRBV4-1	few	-	TGCGCCAGCAGCCAAGCGGAAAGCTCCTACGAGCAGTACTTC	CASSQAESSYEQYF
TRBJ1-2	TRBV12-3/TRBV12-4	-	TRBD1	TGTGCCAGCAGAACAGGGGGAACCCACTCCACCACCTTC	CASRTGGTHSTTF
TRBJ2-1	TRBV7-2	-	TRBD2	TGTGCCAGCAGCCCCAGGGGGACTAGCGGCAACAATGAGCAGTTCTTC	CASSPRGTSGNNEQFF
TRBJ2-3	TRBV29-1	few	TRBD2	TGCAGCGTTGATGCGGCGGGAGAGTCGGCAGATACGCAGTATTTT	CSVDAAGESADTQYF
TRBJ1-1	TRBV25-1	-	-	TGTGCCAGCAGTGAATGGGCGCAGGGTATCACTGAAGCTTTCTTT	CASSEWAQGITEAFF
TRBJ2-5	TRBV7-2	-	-	TGTGCCAGCAGCGAACAAGTGCGGGAGACCCAGTACTTC	CASSEQVRETQYF
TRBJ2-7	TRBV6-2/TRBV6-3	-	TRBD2	TGTGCCAGCCTAGCGGAGCCAACCCTCTACGAGCAGTACTTC	CASLAEPTLYEQYF
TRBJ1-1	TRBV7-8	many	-	TGTGCCAGCAGCTACAGCGGCGGGGCCTTCGGGGCTTTCTTT	CASSYSGGAFGAFF
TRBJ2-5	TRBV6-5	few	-	TGTGCCAGCAGTTTAGGGATGGGGGCGCAAGAGACCCAGTACTTC	CASSLGMGAQETQYF
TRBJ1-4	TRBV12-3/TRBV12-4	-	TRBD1	TGTGCCAGCACCCGCACAGGGGTGCGGGAAAAACTGTTTTTT	CASTRTGVREKLFF
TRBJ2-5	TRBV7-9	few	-	TGTGCCAGCAGCTTAGAACCACAGGGACAAGAGACCCAGTACTTC	CASSLEPQGQETQYF
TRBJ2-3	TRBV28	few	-	TGTGCCAGCAGCCCCCCGGGCCGGAAATGGAGCACAGATACGCAGTATTTT	CASSPPGRKWSTDTQYF
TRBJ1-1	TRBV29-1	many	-	TGCAGCGTTGAAGATCGCGGGGGTAGAGCTGAAGCTTTCTTT	CSVEDRGGRAEAFF
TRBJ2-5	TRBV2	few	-	TGTGCCAGCAGTGAAAGGATTGGCAGACAAGAGACCCAGTACTTC	CASSERIGRQETQYF
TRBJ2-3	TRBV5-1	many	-	TGCGCCAGCAGCTTCCGGATCGGGACAGATACGCAGTATTTT	CASSFRIGTDTQYF
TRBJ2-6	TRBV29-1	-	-	TGCAGCGCAACGGGTGGGGACTCTGGGGCCAACGTCCTGACTTTC	CSATGGDSGANVLTF
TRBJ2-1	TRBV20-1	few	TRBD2	TGCAGTGCTACCGCTACTAGCGGGCACTCCTACAATGAGCAGTTCTTC	CSATATSGHSYNEQFF
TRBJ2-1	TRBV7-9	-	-	TGTGCCAGCAGCTCCACCCCCGATGGCAATGAGCAGTTCTTC	CASSSTPDGNEQFF
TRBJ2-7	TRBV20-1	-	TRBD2	TGCAGTGCTAGAGATCCTAGGACTAGCGGGAGCCCCTACGAGCAGTACTTC	CSARDPRTSGSPYEQYF
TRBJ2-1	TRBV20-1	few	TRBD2	TGCAGTGCTACAGGGACTACCCCCATCGCGTTTGAGCAGTTCTTC	CSATGTTPIAFEQFF
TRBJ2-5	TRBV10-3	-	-	TGTGCCATCAGTGACGTCCGGGGCAGGGAGACCCAGTACTTC	CAISDVRGRETQYF
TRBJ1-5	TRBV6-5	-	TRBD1	TGTGCCAGCAGTTACCTTGGACAGGGCGGCAATCAGCCCCAGCATTTT	CASSYLGQGGNQPQHF
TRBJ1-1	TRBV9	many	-	TGTGCCAGCAGCCCTCAGAACACTGAAGCTTTCTTT	CASSPQNTEAFF
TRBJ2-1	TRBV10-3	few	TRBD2	TGTGCCATCAGTGACCTAGCGGGAGGGACGGGTGAGCAGTTCTTC	CAISDLAGGTGEQFF
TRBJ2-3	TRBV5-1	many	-	TGCGCCAGCAGCCCGGCCGCTTACACAGATACGCAGTATTTT	CASSPAAYTDTQYF
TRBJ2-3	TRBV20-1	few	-	TGCAGTGCTAGAGATCGCCAGATCACAGATACGCAGTATTTT	CSARDRQITDTQYF
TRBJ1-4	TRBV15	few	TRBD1	TGTGCCACCAGCGGTGAGGGGGCTCTACAATCAGGGGAAAAACTGTTTTTT	CATSGEGALQSGEKLFF
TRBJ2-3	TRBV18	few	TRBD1	TGTGCCAGCTCACCAGCGACAGGGGGCGTCGGCACAGATACGCAGTATTTT	CASSPATGGVGTDTQYF
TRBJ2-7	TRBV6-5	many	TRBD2	TGTGCCAGCAGTTACTCGACTAGCGGGAGGCCAAGCTCCTACGAGCAGTACTTC	CASSYSTSGRPSSYEQYF
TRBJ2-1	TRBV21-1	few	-	TGTGCCCCCACCCCGGGAGGGATGAAGAAAAATGAGCAGTTCTTC	CAPTPGGMKKNEQFF
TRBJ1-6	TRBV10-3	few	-	TGTGCCATCAGTGCGGACGCCCGTAATTCACCCCTCCACTTT	CAISADARNSPLHF
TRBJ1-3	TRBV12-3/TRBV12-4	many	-	TGTGCCAGCAGTTACATGGCAACAATCTCTGGAAACACCATATATTTT	CASSYMATISGNTIYF
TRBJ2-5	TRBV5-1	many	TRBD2	TGCGCCAGCAGCTTGGGACTAGCAGGGGAGACCCAGTACTTC	CASSLGLAGETQYF
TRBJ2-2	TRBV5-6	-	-	TGTGCCAGCAGGATCAGGGGATTCGACACCGGGGAGCTGTTTTTT	CASRIRGFDTGELFF
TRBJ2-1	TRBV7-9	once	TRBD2	TGTGCCAGCAGCTCTATAGGACTAGCGGGGATCTACAATGAGCAGTTCTTC	CASSSIGLAGIYNEQFF
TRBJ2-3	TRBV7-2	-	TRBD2	TGTGCCAGCAGCTTAGTAGGCGGGAGGGCCGGTCCTACGCAGTATTTT	CASSLVGGRAGPTQYF
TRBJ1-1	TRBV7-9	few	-	TGTGCCAGCAGCCCTGTTGGGTCTGAAGCTTTCTTT	CASSPVGSEAFF
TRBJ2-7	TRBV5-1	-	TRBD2	TGCGCCAGCAGCTTGGAAAGGCTAGCGGGAGCCGAGCAGTACTTC	CASSLERLAGAEQYF
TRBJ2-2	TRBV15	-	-	TGTGCCACCAGCAGAGTCGCCACCGGGGAGCTGTTTTTT	CATSRVATGELFF
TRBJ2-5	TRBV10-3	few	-	TGTGCCATCAAAAATGGGCCTGAAGAGACCCAGTACTTC	CAIKNGPEETQYF